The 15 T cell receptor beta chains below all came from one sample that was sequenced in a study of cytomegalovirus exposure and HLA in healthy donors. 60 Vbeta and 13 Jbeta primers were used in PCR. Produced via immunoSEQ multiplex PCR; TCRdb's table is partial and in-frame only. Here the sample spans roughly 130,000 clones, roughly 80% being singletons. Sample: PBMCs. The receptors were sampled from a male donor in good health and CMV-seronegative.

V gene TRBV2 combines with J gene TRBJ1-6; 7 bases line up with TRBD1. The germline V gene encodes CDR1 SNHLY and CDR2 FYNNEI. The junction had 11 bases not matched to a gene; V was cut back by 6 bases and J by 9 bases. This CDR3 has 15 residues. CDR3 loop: CASSAEQGVGSPLHF. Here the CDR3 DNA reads TGTGCCAGCAGCGCCGAGCAGGGGGTCGGTTCACCCCTCCACTTT.

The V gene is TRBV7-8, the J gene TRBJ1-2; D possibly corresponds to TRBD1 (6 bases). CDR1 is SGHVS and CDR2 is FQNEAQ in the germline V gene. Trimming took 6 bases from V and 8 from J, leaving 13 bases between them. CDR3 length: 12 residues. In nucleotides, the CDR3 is TGTGCCAGCAGGCGGACAGTGGGAGGCTACACCTTC. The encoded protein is CASRRTVGGYTF.

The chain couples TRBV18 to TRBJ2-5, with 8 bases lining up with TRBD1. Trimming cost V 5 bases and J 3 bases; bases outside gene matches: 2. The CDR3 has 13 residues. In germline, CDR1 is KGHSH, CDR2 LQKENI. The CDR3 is CASSRTGKETQYF. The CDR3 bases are TGTGCCAGCTCAAGGACAGGGAAAGAGACCCAGTACTTC.

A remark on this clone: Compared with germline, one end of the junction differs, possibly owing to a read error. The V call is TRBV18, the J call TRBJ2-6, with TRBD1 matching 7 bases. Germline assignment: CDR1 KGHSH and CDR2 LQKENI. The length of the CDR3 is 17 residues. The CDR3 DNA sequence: TGTGCCAGCTCACCCCCGGGACAGCACTCTGGGGCCAACGGCCTGACTTTC. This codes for CASSPPGQHSGANGLTF.

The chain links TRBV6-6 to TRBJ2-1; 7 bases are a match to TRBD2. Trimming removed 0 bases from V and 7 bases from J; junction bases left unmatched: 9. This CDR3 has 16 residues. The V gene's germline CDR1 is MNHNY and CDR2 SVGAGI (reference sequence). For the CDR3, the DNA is TGTGCCAGCAGTTACTCGATTGGGCTAGCGGATAATGAGCAGTTCTTC. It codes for CASSYSIGLADNEQFF.

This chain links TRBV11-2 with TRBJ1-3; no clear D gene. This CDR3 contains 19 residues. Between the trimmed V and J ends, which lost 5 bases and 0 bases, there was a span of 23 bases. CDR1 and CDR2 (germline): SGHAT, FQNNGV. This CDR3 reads CASSDSIDGEPSSGNTIYF. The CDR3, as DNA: TGTGCCAGCAGCGATAGTATCGACGGAGAGCCGAGCTCTGGAAACACCATATATTTT.

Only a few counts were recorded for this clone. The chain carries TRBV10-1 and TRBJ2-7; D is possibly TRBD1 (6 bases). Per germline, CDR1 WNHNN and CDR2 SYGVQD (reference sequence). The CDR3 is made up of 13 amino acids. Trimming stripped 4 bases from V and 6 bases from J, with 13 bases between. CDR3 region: CASSADSFREQYF. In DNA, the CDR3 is TGCGCCAGCAGTGCGGACAGTTTTCGCGAGCAGTACTTC.

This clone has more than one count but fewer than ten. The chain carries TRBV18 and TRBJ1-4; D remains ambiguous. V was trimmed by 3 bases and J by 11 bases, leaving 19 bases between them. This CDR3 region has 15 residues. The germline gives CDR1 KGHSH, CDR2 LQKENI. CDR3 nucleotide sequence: TGTGCCAGCTCACCTGGAACCTCGGCTAAGAGGAAACTGTTTTTT. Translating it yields CASSPGTSAKRKLFF.

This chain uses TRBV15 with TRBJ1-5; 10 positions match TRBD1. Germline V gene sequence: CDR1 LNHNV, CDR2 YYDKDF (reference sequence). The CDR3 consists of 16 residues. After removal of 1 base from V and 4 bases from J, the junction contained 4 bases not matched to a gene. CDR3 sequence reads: CATSRGDRGTNQPQHF. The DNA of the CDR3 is TGTGCCACCAGCAGAGGGGACAGGGGAACAAATCAGCCCCAGCATTTT.

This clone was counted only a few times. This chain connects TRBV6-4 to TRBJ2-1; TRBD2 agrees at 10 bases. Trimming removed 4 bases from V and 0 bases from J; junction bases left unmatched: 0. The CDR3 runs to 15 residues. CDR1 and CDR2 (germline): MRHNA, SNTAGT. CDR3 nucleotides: TGTGCCAGCAGTGTAGCGGGGGGCTCCTACAATGAGCAGTTCTTC. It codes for CASSVAGGSYNEQFF.

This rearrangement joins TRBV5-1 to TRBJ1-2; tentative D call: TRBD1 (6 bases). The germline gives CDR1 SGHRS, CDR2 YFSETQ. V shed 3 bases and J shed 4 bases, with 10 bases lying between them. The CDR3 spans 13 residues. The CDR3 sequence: CASSYRDTYGYTF. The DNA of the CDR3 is TGCGCCAGCAGCTACAGGGACACCTATGGCTACACCTTC.

CDR3 nucleotide sequence: TGTGCCAGTAGCTTACAGGGGGCGGGTACTGAAGCTTTCTTT. This gives the protein CASSLQGAGTEAFF. The chain couples TRBV19 to TRBJ1-1, with 9 bases identical to TRBD1. The CDR3 runs to 14 residues. V was clipped by 6 bases and J by 5 bases; unmatched bases: 7. The V gene's germline CDR1 is LNHDA and CDR2 SQIVND (reference sequence).

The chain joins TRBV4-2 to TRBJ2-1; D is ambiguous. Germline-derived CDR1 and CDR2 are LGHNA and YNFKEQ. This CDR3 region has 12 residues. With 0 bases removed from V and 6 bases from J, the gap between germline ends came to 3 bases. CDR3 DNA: TGTGCCAGCAGCCAAGAAGCCAATGAGCAGTTCTTC. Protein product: CASSQEANEQFF.

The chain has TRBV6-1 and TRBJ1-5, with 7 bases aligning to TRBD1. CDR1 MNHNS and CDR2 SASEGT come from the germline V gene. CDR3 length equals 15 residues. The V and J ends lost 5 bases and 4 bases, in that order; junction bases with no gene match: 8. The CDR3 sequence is CASSSPRQGNQPQHF. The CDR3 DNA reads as TGTGCCAGCAGTTCCCCTCGACAGGGAAATCAGCCCCAGCATTTT.

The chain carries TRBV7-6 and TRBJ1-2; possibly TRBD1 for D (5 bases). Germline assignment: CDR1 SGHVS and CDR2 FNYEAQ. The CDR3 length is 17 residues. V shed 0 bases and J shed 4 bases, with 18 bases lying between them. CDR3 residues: CASSLATGFGQGYGYTF. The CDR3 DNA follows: TGTGCCAGCAGCTTAGCGACTGGGTTTGGGCAGGGCTATGGCTACACCTTC.